This T cell receptor beta chain was captured in a study of blood T cell repertoires in COVID-19. Study summary: COVID-19 samples, acute and convalescent, were from the United States, Italy and Spain.

This CDR3 has 15 amino acids. Trimming removed 6 bases from V and 1 base from J, with 12 bases in between. CDR1 MNHEY and CDR2 SVGAGI come from the germline V gene. Cohorts were based on clinical histories the participants reported. In the source study's methods: Using reference gene primer amplification, nucleated cell counts were estimated. The table came from immunoSEQ multiplex PCR; TCRdb's copy has only in-frame clones and leaves some out. The V and J calls and clone size are taken from that table; D and trimming were inferred from the DNA. Among approximately 220,000 clones listed, roughly 90% were seen once.

The origin of this receptor is a woman aged 25-40 years with acute COVID-19. Material for sequencing was PBMCs or T cells enriched from blood (not recorded which). V and J are TRBV6-5 and TRBJ2-2; a weak D match, TRBD2 (5 bases). CDR3 sequence reads: CASSRTRENTGELFF. CDR3 in DNA: TGTGCCAGCAGCCGGACCCGGGAGAACACCGGGGAGCTGTTTTTT.